The clone carrying this T cell receptor beta chain occurred a few times. What it recognizes is unknown. This sample is drawn from a study of beta chain features in type 1 diabetes. The study's findings and limits: Moderate yet significant TCRB CDR3 shortening was seen in Type 1 diabetes patients in all four CD4+ subsets.

The sequenced template was cDNA made from the entire isolated RNA. Clones were sequenced by immunoSEQ multiplex PCR, and TCRdb holds only the in-frame ones, with some missing. This sample has 630,000 or so clones, with roughly 13% found just once. This CDR3 has 17 residues. The V end was cut by 0 bases, the J end by 1 base, with 16 bases between. CDR1 is SGDLS, CDR2 YYNGEE, per germline. V gene TRBV9 combines with J gene TRBJ1-1; D not resolved. The receptor's source is a man aged 18 to 29 with type 1 diabetes. The sequencing input was naive CD4+ T cells from blood. CDR3 sequence: CASSVESESDPNTEAFF. The DNA for the CDR3 is TGTGCCAGCAGCGTAGAGTCGGAGAGTGACCCGAACACTGAAGCTTTCTTT.